This T cell receptor beta chain was recovered during a study of Graves' ophthalmopathy and Graves' hyperthyroidism (dated by TCRdb to 2016 to 2019). For context, the study as a whole: Peripheral blood samples were taken at the time of initial diagnosis, before any treatment was given. TCR beta repertoire signatures were used to distinguish Graves' ophthalmopathy from Graves' hyperthyroidism and to predict progression to ophthalmopathy. In total, around 130 blood samples were TCR-sequenced: some 43 ophthalmopathy, approximately 75 hyperthyroidism and around 17 hyperthyroidism-to-ophthalmopathy patients. To explore V-J signatures that separate ophthalmopathy from hyperthyroidism, a discovery set of 95 to 100 patients was enrolled, consisting of 43 with ophthalmopathy and approximately 57 with stable hyperthyroidism. An independent validation cohort was composed of some 19 hyperthyroidism patients and around 16 patients who later progressed from hyperthyroidism to ophthalmopathy. T-cell repertoires of thyroid tissue and blood were compared in six hyperthyroidism patients. Once sampling was done, hyperthyroidism patients were given methimazole at a starting dose of 30 mg daily, while ophthalmopathy patients were given high-dose intravenous methylprednisolone.

Trimming removed 8 bases from V and 1 base from J, leaving 11 bases between the germline ends. Taken from the germline V gene, the CDR1 and CDR2 loops are SNHLY and FYNNEI. The CDR3 contains 13 residues, cysteine and phenylalanine counted. Left in the record is the CDR3 DNA by itself, 39 bases read in frame from the first base. Overall results and qualifications from the work: In cross-validation, the 13-signature model distinguished ophthalmopathy from stable hyperthyroidism with more than 85% sensitivity and around 84% specificity, while in the test set the corresponding values were 80% and 75%. Most expanded thyroid clonotypes with a frequency above 0.001 also appeared in blood, which suggests that blood repertoires may reflect the immune response in the thyroid. In validation, the model predicted ophthalmopathy progression with nearly 71% sensitivity and roughly 72% specificity; 12 predicted patients were CT-confirmed with GO in a median of roughly 6.8 months. No statistical method was used to predetermine the sample size, and group allocation was not hidden from the investigators.

Ophthalmopathy patients had moderately to severely active disease, Clinical Activity Score of at least 3, NOSPECS grade of at least 4, and disease duration under 3 months. Anyone with other autoimmune diseases, uncontrolled infections, pregnancy or lactation was excluded from the study. Diagnosis relied on clinical symptoms, serum thyroxine, TRAb, thyroid ultrasound and orbital computed tomography. Using Ficoll-Paque density gradient centrifugation, PBMCs were isolated from over 8.5 ml of fresh peripheral blood. Total RNA was extracted using Trizol reagent, and RNA quality was checked on an Agilent 2100 Bioanalyzer. This clonotype is termed medium-sized (0.01 to 0.1%). The target of this receptor is not known. No qualities accompany the bases; no much larger clone lies one base away. For repertoire sequencing, the TCR beta CDR3 regions were amplified from RNA transcripts. The first round was an RT-PCR using HTBI primers with the Qiagen OneStep RT-PCR kit, and this first round was followed by a second-round multiplex PCR, then size selection and purification. The libraries underwent paired-end sequencing with 100 bp reads on an Illumina HiSeq2000. The paper's processing steps were these. SOAPnuke was used to process the reads, removing any read that contained adapters or uncalled bases, had a mean Phred below 15, or lacked an exact match to the constant primer or identifier. COPE v1.2.5 was used to merge high-quality paired reads. Each unique nucleotide sequence was treated as a clonotype, and MiTCR v1.1 was used to align the clonotypes to the IMGT TRB V, D and J references. The analysis was limited to V-J combinations with a frequency above 0.0001, which together covered roughly 99% of repertoires. For each V-J combination, a TCR clonal expansion and chaos score was defined as F50 clonal expansion divided by the chaos observed in the TCRdist matrix. Features were reduced by Welch's t-statistics and random forest to 10 to 15 V-J combinations, which fed a naive Bayes classifier. The Morisita-Horn index was used to measure how similar the thyroid and blood repertoires were. TCRdb cleaned the public reads at Q25 with fastp, built clones with MiXCR and kept in-frame beta chains. Each CDR3 protein gets just one entry, which takes the most common genes and DNA from the rows behind it. The V and J calls follow TCRdb's processing rather than the paper's. The sample data list tens of thousands of distinct CDR3 sequences, and 40% to 65% of these were observed just once. The ten largest clones add up to more than 15% of the sample.

The chain is made from TRBV2 and TRBJ1-1; a tentative D match to TRBD1 spans 6 bases. This TCR was sampled from an adult man with Graves' ophthalmopathy. Material for sequencing was peripheral blood. The CDR3 has the sequence CASEGDTNTEAFF. The sequenced DNA is TGTGCCAGCGAGGGGGACACGAACACTGAAGCTTTCTTT.